The 17 T cell receptor beta chains listed next were all sequenced from one sample in a study of response to subunit inactivated influenza vaccine. TCRdb reanalysed the RT-PCR reads using MiXCR and keeps one entry per CDR3 protein. The sample holds 550,000 to 800,000 distinct CDR3 sequences, approximately 15% seen once. The material was PBMCs from blood, obtained approximately 13 days after vaccination. All receptors derive from a man aged 50 to 60 who received an inactivated influenza vaccine.

This clonotype was seen a handful of times. This chain uses TRBV12-3 or TRBV12-4 with TRBJ2-1, with 10 bases matching TRBD2. This CDR3 region has 15 residues. The V segment lost 7 bases and the J segment 5 bases; nucleotides outside the gene matches: 8. CDR3 nucleotide sequence: TGTGCCAGCACCGTCGGACTAGCGGTAAACAATGAGCAGTTCTTC. Translating it yields CASTVGLAVNNEQFF.

The chain employs TRBV7-2 and TRBJ2-1; 7 nucleotides match TRBD2. The CDR3 is made up of 16 amino acids. With 7 bases clipped from V and 1 base from J, the junction kept 10 bases outside the gene matches. Per germline, CDR1 SGHTA and CDR2 FQGNSA. In nucleotides, the CDR3 is TGTGCCAGCATACTAGCGACAGCCGGGTCCTACAATGAGCAGTTCTTC. This gives the protein CASILATAGSYNEQFF.

This clonotype has just a few counts. V usage is TRBV9 and J usage is TRBJ1-2, with D unclear. Per the germline V gene, CDR1 is SGDLS and CDR2 is YYNGEE. This CDR3 is 13 amino acids long. Trimming stripped 0 bases from V and 4 bases from J, with 7 bases between. The CDR3 DNA reads as TGTGCCAGCAGCGTAGCCGAGGGCTATGGCTACACCTTC. Amino acid sequence: CASSVAEGYGYTF.

There are a few counts of this clonotype. V is TRBV5-1 and J is TRBJ2-7; D is undetermined. Deletions cut 5 bases from V and 2 bases from J, with 11 bases between. This CDR3 has 13 amino acids. Germline-derived CDR1 and CDR2 are SGHRS and YFSETQ. The CDR3 region has the DNA TGCGCCAGCAGAGCCGGAGCTACCTACGAGCAGTACTTC. Its translation is CASRAGATYEQYF.

This clonotype has more than one count but fewer than ten. The chain employs TRBV5-6 and TRBJ2-3; 10 bases are a match to TRBD2. This CDR3 has 14 residues. CDR1 is SGHDT and CDR2 is YYEEEE in the germline V gene. V trimming: 0 bases; J trimming: 5 bases; junction bases outside the gene matches: 0. The CDR3 is CASSLASGRDTQYF. CDR3 DNA sequence: TGTGCCAGCAGCTTGGCTAGCGGGAGAGATACGCAGTATTTT.

This sequence joins TRBV12-3 or TRBV12-4 and TRBJ2-1, with a tentative D call TRBD2 (6 bases). V was trimmed by 3 bases and J by 5 bases, leaving 11 bases between them. CDR3 length equals 14 residues. Here the CDR3 DNA reads TGTGCCAGCAGTTTCGGGGGAGTGAACAATGAGCAGTTCTTC. Translation gives CASSFGGVNNEQFF.

This clonotype was counted only a few times. This chain uses TRBV12-3 or TRBV12-4 with TRBJ2-5; TRBD1 matches at 9 bases. This CDR3 spans 14 amino acids. V gave up 7 bases and J gave up 3 bases; unmatched junction bases: 6. CDR3 sequence (DNA): TGTGCCAGCACCTCTACAGGGGGCAAAGAGACCCAGTACTTC. Amino acid sequence: CASTSTGGKETQYF.

This clonotype occurred many times. J is TRBJ1-2 and V is TRBV29-1; 7 positions agree with TRBD1. Germline V gene data show CDR1 as SQVTM and CDR2 as ANQGSEA. The CDR3 runs to 12 residues. Unmatched junction bases numbered 7, after V lost 5 bases and J lost 7 bases. CDR3 region: CSVSEGAFGYTF. CDR3 nucleotides: TGCAGCGTTTCTGAGGGGGCCTTTGGCTACACCTTC.

The chain joins TRBV6-4 to TRBJ2-3; the D is unclear. The CDR3 is 13 amino acids. Germline V gene lookup returns CDR1 MRHNA and CDR2 SNTAGT. Deletions cut 4 bases from V and 6 bases from J, with 11 bases between. CDR3 coding DNA: TGTGCCAGCAGTGCTAGTTTTCGGGATACGCAGTATTTT. The encoded protein is CASSASFRDTQYF.

The V gene is TRBV9, the J gene TRBJ1-3; D unresolved. CDR1 SGDLS and CDR2 YYNGEE come from the germline V gene. V was shortened by 0 bases and J by 0 bases, with 10 bases between the two germline ends. This CDR3 is 16 amino acids long. The CDR3 region has the DNA TGTGCCAGCAGCGTAGGAGGATCGGACTCTGGAAACACCATATATTTT. This sequence encodes CASSVGGSDSGNTIYF.

This chain links TRBV12-3 or TRBV12-4 with TRBJ2-1; possibly TRBD1 for D (6 bases). V was clipped by 5 bases and J by 4 bases, with 12 bases between them. The CDR3 consists of 14 residues. The DNA for the CDR3 is TGTGCCAGCAGTAGACAGGTGTTGTACAATGAGCAGTTCTTC. Encoded protein: CASSRQVLYNEQFF.

This clonotype was observed a handful of times. This chain connects TRBV3-1 to TRBJ2-7; D might be TRBD1 or TRBD2, each matching 6 bases. This CDR3 region has 13 residues. Germline V gives CDR1 LGHDT, CDR2 YNNKEL (reference sequence). V was trimmed by 5 bases and J by 5 bases, leaving 13 bases between them. The CDR3 here is CASSRLRGHEQYF. CDR3 sequence (DNA): TGTGCCAGCAGCAGACTACGGGGGCACGAGCAGTACTTC.

V usage is TRBV7-2 and J usage is TRBJ2-7; TRBD2 matches 7 bases. The CDR3 runs 15 residues. Trimming took 0 bases from V and 12 from J; bases not matched to a gene: 14. Germline loops: CDR1 SGHTA, CDR2 FQGNSA. As DNA, the CDR3 is TGTGCCAGCAGCTTAGCGAGCGGGGACGTGTCATTTTTGTACTTC. Translating it yields CASSLASGDVSFLYF. The complete variable domain, with remaining parts taken from reference TRBV7-2 and TRBJ2-7, reads GAGVSQSPSNKVTEKGKDVELRCDPISGHTALYWYRQSLGQGLEFLIYFQGNSAPDKSGLPSDRFSAERTGGSVSTLTIQRTQQEDSAVYLCASSLASGDVSFLYFGPGTRLTVT.

The chain joins TRBV9 to TRBJ2-3; possibly TRBD2 for D (6 bases). Per germline, CDR1 SGDLS and CDR2 YYNGEE. The CDR3 length is 15 residues. V was trimmed by 2 bases and J by 2 bases, leaving 12 bases between them. For the CDR3, the DNA is TGTGCCAGCAGCGTCGGCGGGGAACTCACAGATACGCAGTATTTT. This sequence encodes CASSVGGELTDTQYF.

In its sample, this clonotype was seen a few times. V gene TRBV7-9 combines with J gene TRBJ2-3, with 7 positions matching TRBD2. V trimming: 7 bases; J trimming: 2 bases; junction bases outside the gene matches: 6. Per the germline V gene, CDR1 is SEHNR and CDR2 is FQNEAQ (reference sequence). The CDR3 contains 14 residues. CDR3 sequence (DNA): TGTGCCAGCACCCGAGCGGGGAACACAGATACGCAGTATTTT. Translated, it gives CASTRAGNTDTQYF.

The gene calls are TRBV12-3 or TRBV12-4 and TRBJ2-1, with a weak D call TRBD2 (6 bases). The V end lost 4 bases, the J end lost 6 bases, and 25 bases lay between the germline ends. The CDR3 is 18 amino acids. The CDR3 DNA is TGTGCCAGCAGTTCGATGCCTTCCGGGACTTTTAATCTCAATGAGCAGTTCTTC. It specifies CASSSMPSGTFNLNEQFF.

The rearrangement joins TRBV14 to TRBJ1-2; 8 bases agree with TRBD1. From germline, CDR1 is SGHDN and CDR2 FVKESK. After removal of 4 bases from V and 3 bases from J, the junction contained 4 bases not matched to a gene. This CDR3 comprises 14 residues. The CDR3 sequence is CASSRLDRDYGYTF. CDR3 in DNA: TGTGCCAGCAGCCGACTGGACAGGGACTATGGCTACACCTTC.